The sequence of this TCR beta chain was determined in a study of cytomegalovirus exposure and HLA in healthy donors. The wider study: Among about 179 million T cells, an earlier analysis found around 100 million unique TCR beta sequences. General study points: Reportedly, HLA-A and HLA-B alleles of most subjects were accurately predicted from TCR beta.

The PCR ran on 60 Vbeta and 13 Jbeta primers. TCRdb keeps only in-frame clones here, not all; method: immunoSEQ multiplex PCR. The data show fewer than 200,000 clones, 70% to 80% seen once. CDR3 length equals 15 residues. The V gene's germline CDR1 is MNHEY and CDR2 SMNVEV (reference sequence). With 5 bases removed from V and 3 bases from J, the gap between germline ends came to 16 bases. Concerning this clone: Antigen specificity is unknown.

The rearrangement joins TRBV27 to TRBJ1-1, with D perhaps TRBD1 (6 bases). This receptor was taken from a female donor in good health and CMV-seronegative. Sequences were obtained from PBMCs. CDR3 coding DNA: TGTGCCAGCAGTCTTACCGGGACAATAGACACTGAAGCTTTCTTT. Translated, it gives CASSLTGTIDTEAFF.